This entry describes one T cell receptor (beta chain). The data were produced by immunoSEQ multiplex PCR, yet TCRdb's version contains in-frame clones alone and is incomplete. The sample consists of 13,000 or so clones, almost 85% of them appearing once. This entry comes from a study of sequential checkpoint blockade in melanoma. Stated treatment: randomized to nivolumab then ipilimumab (arm A) or the reverse (arm B). Looked up from germline, CDR1 is SEHNR and CDR2 is FQNEAQ (reference sequence). This CDR3 has 14 residues. V shed 4 bases and J 2 bases; nucleotides not matched to a gene: 4. Sequenced material: CD8+ T cells sorted from blood (inferred from file names), taken from a patient given nivolumab and ipilimumab in sequence. The source of this sequence is a human donor with melanoma. The gene calls are TRBV7-9 and TRBJ2-7; 8 bases align to TRBD2. The CDR3 coding sequence is TGTGCCAGCAGCTCCGGGACTAGACCCTACGAGCAGTACTTC. Protein: CASSSGTRPYEQYF.